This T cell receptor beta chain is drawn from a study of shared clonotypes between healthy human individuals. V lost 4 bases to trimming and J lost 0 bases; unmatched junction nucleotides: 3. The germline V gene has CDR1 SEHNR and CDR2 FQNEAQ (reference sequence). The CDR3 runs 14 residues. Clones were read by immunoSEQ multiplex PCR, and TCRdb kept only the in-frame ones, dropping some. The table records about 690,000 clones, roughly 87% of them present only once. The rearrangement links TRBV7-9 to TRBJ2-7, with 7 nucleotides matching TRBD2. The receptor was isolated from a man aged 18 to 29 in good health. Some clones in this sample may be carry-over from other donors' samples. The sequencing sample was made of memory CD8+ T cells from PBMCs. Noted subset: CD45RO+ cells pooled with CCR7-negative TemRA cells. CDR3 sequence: CASSYRDYSYEQYF. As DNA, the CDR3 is TGTGCCAGCAGCTACCGGGACTACTCCTACGAGCAGTACTTC.